The 25 T cell receptor beta chains reported below all come from one sample, sequenced in a study of control samples from healthy donors and cancer patients. Some clones are missing from TCRdb's copy, which holds only in-frame ones; the method was immunoSEQ multiplex PCR. The table lists 100,000 to 150,000 clones, roughly 92% of them singletons. Specimen: blood. The receptors shown here come from a man between 18 and 35 years old in good health.

The chain employs TRBV1 and TRBJ2-5; the DNA was not used to check the table's D call, TRBD2. TRBV1 is shown as a pseudogene. The CDR3 is 19 residues long. In DNA form, the CDR3 reads TGCACCAGCAGCCAAGTGGTCGGGTCAGTGCGGGGGACCTCAGGCACCCAGTACTTC. It yields the protein CTSSQVVGSVRGTSGTQYF.

The J gene is TRBJ1-1, the V gene TRBV9; D ambiguous. The germline V gene has CDR1 SGDLS and CDR2 YYNGEE. The CDR3 totals 13 residues. V shed 0 bases and J shed 7 bases, with 10 bases lying between them. The CDR3: CASSVGGFGEAFF. CDR3 DNA sequence: TGTGCCAGCAGCGTAGGGGGTTTTGGTGAAGCTTTCTTT.

In nucleotides, the CDR3 is TGTGCCAGCAGCTTAGCGCGGAATTCACCCCTCCACTTT. Translation: CASSLARNSPLHF. The V and J genes are TRBV11-1 and TRBJ1-6; no firm D call. Germline CDR1 reads SGHAT; CDR2 reads FQDESV (reference sequence). This CDR3 has 13 residues. V was shortened by 0 bases and J by 7 bases, with 4 bases between the two germline ends.

This chain uses TRBV4-1 with TRBJ1-5; 7 bases map to TRBD1. V lost 4 bases to trimming and J lost 0 bases; unmatched junction nucleotides: 12. CDR1 MGHRA and CDR2 YSYEKL come from the germline V gene. The CDR3 sequence is 18 residues long. The CDR3 DNA reads as TGCGCCAGCAGCCCAGCGAACTTGGGGACAGCTAGCAATCAGCCCCAGCATTTT. Amino acid sequence: CASSPANLGTASNQPQHF.

The rearrangement links TRBV7-9 to TRBJ2-5; either TRBD1 or TRBD2 may supply D (5 bases each). Germline V lookup: CDR1 SEHNR, CDR2 FQNEAQ (reference sequence). The CDR3 has 12 amino acids. V was shortened by 5 bases and J by 5 bases, with 9 bases between the two germline ends. Here the CDR3 reads CASSQEGETQYF. The CDR3 bases are TGTGCCAGCAGCCAAGAGGGGGAGACCCAGTACTTC.

The chain combines TRBV5-1 with TRBJ2-5, with TRBD1 as a possible D gene (6 bases). CDR1 is SGHRS, CDR2 YFSETQ, per germline. The germline V and J ends were trimmed by 3 bases and 4 bases, with 10 bases remaining between them. The CDR3 runs 13 residues. Here the CDR3 DNA reads TGCGCCAGCAGCTGGGGGCCTACAGAGACCCAGTACTTC. Translated: CASSWGPTETQYF.

V and J are TRBV9 and TRBJ2-7, with a weak D call TRBD2 (5 bases). With 0 bases removed from V and 0 bases from J, the gap between germline ends came to 10 bases. Germline V gene data show CDR1 as SGDLS and CDR2 as YYNGEE. The CDR3 is 15 amino acids. Here the CDR3 DNA reads TGTGCCAGCAGCGTAGACGGAGGATTCTCCTACGAGCAGTACTTC. Its protein product is CASSVDGGFSYEQYF.

This chain links TRBV1 with TRBJ2-3; TRBD1 is the table's D call, not checked against the DNA. TRBV1 is listed as a pseudogene. This CDR3 is 17 amino acids long. DNA for the CDR3: TGCACCAGCAGCCAAGAGATGGGACAGTCTTTCACAGATACGCAGTATTTT. This sequence encodes CTSSQEMGQSFTDTQYF.

The J gene is TRBJ1-6, the V gene TRBV2, with D perhaps matching TRBD1 (6 bases). This CDR3 region has 14 residues. The ends were cut back, 5 bases at V and 5 bases at J, with 10 bases in the middle. In germline, CDR1 is SNHLY, CDR2 FYNNEI. This CDR3 reads CASSTWTDNSPLHF. Written as DNA, the CDR3 is TGTGCCAGCAGTACTTGGACAGATAATTCACCCCTCCACTTT.

The CDR3 region has the DNA TGTGCCAGCAGCTTATCGACAGGGGGAGGTGAGCAGTTCTTC. Translated, it gives CASSLSTGGGEQFF. The chain has TRBV7-3 and TRBJ2-1; the match to TRBD1 covers 9 bases. CDR3 length equals 14 residues. Germline trimming cut 2 bases from V and 9 bases from J; bases unmatched to any gene: 5. Looked up from germline, CDR1 is SGHTA and CDR2 is FQGTGA.

CDR3 loop: CASSSLDGRPGELFF. Here the CDR3 DNA reads TGTGCCAGCAGTTCGCTCGACGGGAGACCCGGGGAGCTGTTTTTT. This chain links TRBV27 with TRBJ2-2, with D perhaps matching TRBD2 (6 bases). In germline, CDR1 is MNHEY, CDR2 SMNVEV (reference sequence). The V end was cut by 4 bases, the J end by 6 bases, with 15 bases between. CDR3 size: 15 residues.

The rearrangement links TRBV7-9 to TRBJ2-1, with a possible D match to TRBD2 (5 bases). This CDR3 is 11 amino acids long. Germline-derived CDR1 and CDR2 are SEHNR and FQNEAQ (reference sequence). V lost 4 bases, J lost 10 bases, and 8 bases lay in between. As DNA, the CDR3 is TGTGCCAGCAGCTCTAGCTGGGAGCAGTTCTTC. Translating gives CASSSSWEQFF.

The V and J genes are TRBV9 and TRBJ2-1; no clear D. The germline gives CDR1 SGDLS, CDR2 YYNGEE. V was cut by 1 base and J by 4 bases, with 6 bases left in between. This CDR3 is 13 amino acids long. The CDR3 DNA reads as TGTGCCAGCAGCGTATCCGAGTACAATGAGCAGTTCTTC. Its protein product is CASSVSEYNEQFF. Together with reference TRBV9 and TRBJ2-1, the CDR3 gives the full variable domain: DSGVTQTPKHLITATGQRVTLRCSPRSGDLSVYWYQQSLDQGLQFLIQYYNGEERAKGNILERFSAQQFPDLHSELNLSSLELGDSALYFCASSVSEYNEQFFGPGTRLTVL.

The gene calls are TRBV7-9 and TRBJ2-2, with unresolved D. Per germline, CDR1 SEHNR and CDR2 FQNEAQ (reference sequence). CDR3 length equals 16 residues. Trimming took 7 bases from V and 7 from J, leaving 22 bases between them. The CDR3 coding sequence is TGTGCCAGCACCACACCACGAGGTCACAATATCGGGGAGCTGTTTTTT. Protein product: CASTTPRGHNIGELFF.

The chain has TRBV2 and TRBJ2-1, with TRBD2 identical over 10 bases. CDR1 is SNHLY, CDR2 FYNNEI, per germline. The CDR3 length is 16 residues. The J segment lost 6 bases and the V segment lost 6 bases, leaving 11 bases of the junction unmatched. CDR3 residues: CASSTPSGGQLNEQFF. CDR3 bases: TGTGCCAGCAGCACGCCTAGCGGGGGTCAGCTCAATGAGCAGTTCTTC.

V usage is TRBV4-1 and J usage is TRBJ2-1, with D possibly TRBD2 on 5 matching bases. V dropped 0 bases and J dropped 7 bases, with 16 bases sitting between them. CDR1 and CDR2 from the germline V gene are MGHRA and YSYEKL. The CDR3 is 16 residues long. The CDR3 nucleotides are TGCGCCAGCAGCCAAGATCCTAGCCGCCGCGCTAATGAGCAGTTCTTC. Protein product: CASSQDPSRRANEQFF.

The V call is TRBV7-9, the J call TRBJ1-2, with a weak D call TRBD1 (5 bases). V was clipped by 5 bases and J by 6 bases, with 19 bases between them. The CDR3 is 15 amino acids. The V gene's germline CDR1 is SEHNR and CDR2 FQNEAQ (reference sequence). This CDR3 is CASSPRRGEWDGYTF. Written as DNA, the CDR3 is TGTGCCAGCAGCCCCCGCCGGGGCGAATGGGATGGCTACACCTTC.

The rearrangement links TRBV11-2 to TRBJ1-6; 7 bases line up with TRBD1. Trimming took 5 bases from V and 5 from J; bases not matched to a gene: 3. CDR1 is SGHAT, CDR2 FQNNGV, per germline. CDR3 length: 14 residues. In DNA, the CDR3 is TGTGCCAGCAGCGCCGGGACAGATAATTCACCCCTCCACTTT. Translated, it gives CASSAGTDNSPLHF.

V is TRBV6-2 or TRBV6-3 and J is TRBJ1-1, with D unresolved. The CDR3 covers 14 residues. V gave up 6 bases and J gave up 4 bases, with 15 bases separating them. Germline V gives CDR1 MNHEY, CDR2 SVGEGT. The DNA of the CDR3 is TGTGCCAGCAGCCCCCGGAGGGTGGCCACTGAAGCTTTCTTT. Its protein is CASSPRRVATEAFF.

This sequence joins TRBV2 and TRBJ1-2, with 8 bases that match TRBD1. V lost 4 bases, J lost 8 bases, and 9 bases stayed unmatched. The CDR3 has 14 residues. Germline V CDR1 and CDR2: SNHLY, FYNNEI. The CDR3 region is CASSAYVTGEGYTF. CDR3 DNA: TGTGCCAGCAGTGCGTATGTGACAGGGGAGGGCTACACCTTC.

The V and J genes are TRBV19 and TRBJ1-5, with D possibly matching TRBD1 (6 bases). Deletions cut 5 bases from V and 7 bases from J, with 15 bases between. CDR3 length: 14 amino acids. The germline gives CDR1 LNHDA, CDR2 SQIVND (reference sequence). This chain's CDR3 is CASSGRGAGQPQHF. CDR3 DNA: TGTGCCAGTAGTGGACGGGGGGCAGGACAGCCCCAGCATTTT.

The chain recombines TRBV12-3 or TRBV12-4 with TRBJ2-7, with 7 bases aligning to TRBD1. The CDR3 extends over 13 amino acids. V lost 6 bases to trimming and J lost 6 bases; unmatched junction nucleotides: 8. DNA of the CDR3: TGTGCCAGCAGCCAATCTGACAGGGTCGAGCAGTACTTC. Translating gives CASSQSDRVEQYF.

The gene calls are TRBV7-6 and TRBJ2-7, with D possibly being TRBD2 (6 bases). Germline CDR1 SGHVS, CDR2 FNYEAQ. The CDR3 is made up of 13 amino acids. V shed 3 bases and J shed 5 bases, with 11 bases lying between them. CDR3 in amino acids: CASSLGREDEQYF. CDR3 in DNA: TGTGCCAGCAGCTTGGGAAGGGAGGACGAGCAGTACTTC. Based on the CDR3 plus reference TRBV7-6 and TRBJ2-7, the full variable domain is GAGVSQSPRYKVTKRGQDVALRCDPISGHVSLYWYRQALGQGPEFLTYFNYEAQQDKSGLPNDRFSAERPEGSISTLTIQRTEQRDSAMYRCASSLGREDEQYFGPGTRLTVT.

This chain joins TRBV28 and TRBJ1-1, with TRBD1 matching 8 bases. After removal of 8 bases from V and 9 bases from J, the junction contained 14 bases not matched to a gene. This CDR3 is 14 amino acids long. Germline V gene data show CDR1 as MDHEN and CDR2 as SYDVKM. The CDR3 here is CASLPGQAEKKAFF. In DNA form, the CDR3 reads TGTGCCAGCCTACCGGGACAGGCGGAAAAAAAAGCTTTCTTT.

This chain links TRBV29-1 with TRBJ2-7; TRBD2 matches 13 bases. Looked up from germline, CDR1 is SQVTM and CDR2 is ANQGSEA. The ends lost 5 bases at V and 5 bases at J; junction bases unmatched: 6. The CDR3 runs 14 residues. The CDR3 here is CSVRTSGGQNEQYF. The CDR3 bases are TGCAGCGTTCGGACTAGCGGGGGCCAAAACGAGCAGTACTTC.